This T cell receptor (beta chain) was found in a study of human T cells and chemical hapten exposure. A single count supports this clonotype. Time point described: patch test 1, 2 weeks after DPC sensitization. The treatment was: therapeutic diphenylcyclopropenone sensitization with weekly scalp DPC. Unique molecular identifiers were affixed to discrete cDNA molecules within the library. TCRdb passed the RACE reads through MiXCR, listing each CDR3 protein once. The table includes 75,000 to 100,000 distinct CDR3 sequences, under 15% detected once. V was shortened by 1 base and J by 7 bases, with 15 bases between the two germline ends. This CDR3 region has 15 residues. Germline assignment: CDR1 SGDLS and CDR2 YYNGEE.

Specimen: whole blood, collected in connection with sensitization to the hapten diphenylcyclopropenone (DPC). This TCR derives from a woman between 40 and 50 years old with alopecia areata. Some clones in this sample may be carry-over from other donors' samples. The chain employs TRBV9 and TRBJ2-1, with D possibly matching TRBD2 (6 bases). CDR3 loop: CASSVIGLRENEQFF. The DNA for the CDR3 is TGTGCCAGCAGCGTAATTGGACTAAGGGAAAATGAGCAGTTCTTC.